These 4 T cell receptor beta chains came from one sample sequenced in a study of beta chain features in type 1 diabetes. Expressed TCRB transcripts were sequenced because the entire RNA isolate underwent reverse transcription. TCRdb's table, derived via immunoSEQ multiplex PCR, lists solely in-frame clones and lacks some. The sample shows approximately 160,000 clones, about 8.5% of them seen only once. The material sequenced was central memory CD4+ T cells from blood. The receptors were gathered from a man between 18 and 35 years old in good health.

The chain couples TRBV27 to TRBJ2-2, with D hard to call. Trimming pared 4 bases from V and 2 bases from J, leaving 5 bases between. The CDR3 is made up of 13 amino acids. The germline V gene encodes CDR1 MNHEY and CDR2 SMNVEV (reference sequence). The CDR3 reads CASSSHNTGELFF. The CDR3 coding sequence is TGTGCCAGCAGTTCACATAACACCGGGGAGCTGTTTTTT.

The chain joins TRBV7-2 to TRBJ2-5; 9 bases are a match to TRBD2. Germline V gene sequence: CDR1 SGHTA, CDR2 FQGNSA. V was clipped by 4 bases and J by 5 bases; unmatched bases: 11. CDR3 size: 16 residues. This CDR3 reads CASSSRGGRAGETQYF. The CDR3 nucleotides are TGTGCCAGCAGCTCCCGGGGCGGGAGGGCCGGGGAGACCCAGTACTTC.

The chain carries TRBV14 and TRBJ1-1, with D uncertain. Germline V gene lookup returns CDR1 SGHDN and CDR2 FVKESK. V was pared by 3 bases and J by 4 bases, with 12 bases between. There are 14 residues in the CDR3. The CDR3: CASSQTTSGTEAFF. In DNA, the CDR3 is TGTGCCAGCAGCCAGACCACCTCAGGCACTGAAGCTTTCTTT.

This clone was found many times. This chain connects TRBV11-3 to TRBJ1-1; D not resolved. V was cut by 1 base and J by 3 bases, with 12 bases left in between. In germline, CDR1 is SGHNT, CDR2 YENEEA. The CDR3 contains 15 residues. CDR3 nucleotides: TGTGCCAGCAGCTTAGGCCAGGCGAAGGACACTGAAGCTTTCTTT. Translating gives CASSLGQAKDTEAFF.